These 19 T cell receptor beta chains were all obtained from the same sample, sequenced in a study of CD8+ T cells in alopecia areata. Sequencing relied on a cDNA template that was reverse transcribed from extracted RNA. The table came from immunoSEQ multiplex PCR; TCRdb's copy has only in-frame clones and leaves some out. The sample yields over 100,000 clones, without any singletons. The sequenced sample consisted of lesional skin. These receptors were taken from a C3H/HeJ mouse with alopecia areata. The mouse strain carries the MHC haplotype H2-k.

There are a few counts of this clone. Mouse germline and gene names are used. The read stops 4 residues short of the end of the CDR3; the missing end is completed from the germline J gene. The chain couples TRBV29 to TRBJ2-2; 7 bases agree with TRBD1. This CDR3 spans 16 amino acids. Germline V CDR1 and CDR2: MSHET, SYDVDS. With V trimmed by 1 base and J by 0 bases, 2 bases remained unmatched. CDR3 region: CASSLWDSANTGQLYF. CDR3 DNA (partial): TGTGCTAGCAGTTTATGGGACAGCGCAAACACCGGG.

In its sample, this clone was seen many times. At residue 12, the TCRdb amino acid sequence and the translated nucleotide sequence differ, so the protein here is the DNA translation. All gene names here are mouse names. CDR3 sequence reads: CTCSADTGLGSPLYF. The covered CDR3 bases are TGCACCTGCAGTGCAGATACAGGGTTGGGTTCGCCC. The rearrangement joins TRBV1 to TRBJ1-6, with D possibly TRBD1 on 6 matching bases. The CDR3 end lies 3 residues beyond the end of the read and is filled in from the germline J gene. TRBJ1-6 is an ORF; its function is uncertain. Germline assignment: CDR1 NSQYPW and CDR2 LRSPGD (reference sequence). This CDR3 spans 15 amino acids. Trimming left V 0 bases short and J 9 bases short, with 12 bases between.

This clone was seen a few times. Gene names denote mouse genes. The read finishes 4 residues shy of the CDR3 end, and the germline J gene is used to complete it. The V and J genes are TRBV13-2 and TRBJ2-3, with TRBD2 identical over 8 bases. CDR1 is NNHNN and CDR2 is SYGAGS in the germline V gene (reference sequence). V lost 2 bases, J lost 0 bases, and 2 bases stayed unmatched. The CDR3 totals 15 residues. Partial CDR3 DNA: TGTGCCAGCGGTGAAGGGACTGGTAGTGCAGAA. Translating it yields CASGEGTGSAE. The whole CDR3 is CASGEGTGSAETLYF.

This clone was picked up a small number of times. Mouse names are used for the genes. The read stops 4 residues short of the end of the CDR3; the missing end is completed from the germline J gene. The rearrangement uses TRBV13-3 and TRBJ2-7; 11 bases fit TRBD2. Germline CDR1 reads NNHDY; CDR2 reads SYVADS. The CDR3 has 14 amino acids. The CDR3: CASSELGGLHEQYF. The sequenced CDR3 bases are TGTGCCAGCAGTGAACTGGGGGGGCTCCAT.

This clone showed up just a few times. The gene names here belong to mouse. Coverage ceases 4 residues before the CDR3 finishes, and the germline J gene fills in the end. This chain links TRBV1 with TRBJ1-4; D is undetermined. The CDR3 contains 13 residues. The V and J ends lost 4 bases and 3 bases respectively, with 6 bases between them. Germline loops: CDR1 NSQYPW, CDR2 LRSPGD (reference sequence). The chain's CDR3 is CTCSGQPNERLFF. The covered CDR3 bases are TGCACCTGCAGTGGACAACCCAACGAA. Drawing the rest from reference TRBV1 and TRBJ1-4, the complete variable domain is VTLLEQNPRWRLVPRGQAVNLRCILKNSQYPWMSWYQQDLQKQLQWLFTLRSPGDKEVKSLPGADYLATRVTDTELRLQVANMSQGRTLYCTCSGQPNERLFFGHGTKLSVL.

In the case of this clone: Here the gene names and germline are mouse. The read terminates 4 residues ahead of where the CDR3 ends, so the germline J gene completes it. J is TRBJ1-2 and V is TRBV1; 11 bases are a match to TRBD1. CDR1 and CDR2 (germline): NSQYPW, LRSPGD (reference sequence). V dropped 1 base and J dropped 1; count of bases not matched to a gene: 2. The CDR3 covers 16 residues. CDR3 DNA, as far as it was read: TGCACCTGCAGTGCAGCAGGGACAGGGGGAAACTCC. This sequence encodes CTCSAAGTGGNS. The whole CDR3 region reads CTCSAAGTGGNSDYTF.

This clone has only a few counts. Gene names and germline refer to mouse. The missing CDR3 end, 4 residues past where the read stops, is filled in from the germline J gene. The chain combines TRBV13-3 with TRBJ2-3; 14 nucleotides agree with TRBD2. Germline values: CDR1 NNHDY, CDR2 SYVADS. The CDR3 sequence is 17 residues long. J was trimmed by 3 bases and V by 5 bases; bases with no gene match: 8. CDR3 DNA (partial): TGTGCCAGCAGCGACGGGACTGGGGGGGCGCAGGCAGAA. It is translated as CASSDGTGGAQAE. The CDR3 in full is CASSDGTGGAQAETLYF.

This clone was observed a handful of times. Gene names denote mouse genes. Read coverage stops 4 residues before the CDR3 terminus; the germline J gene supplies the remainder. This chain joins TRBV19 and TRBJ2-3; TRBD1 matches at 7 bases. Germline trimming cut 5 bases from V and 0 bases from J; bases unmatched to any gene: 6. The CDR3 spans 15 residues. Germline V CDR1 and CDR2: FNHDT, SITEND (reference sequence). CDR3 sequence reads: CASSPGQRSAETLYF. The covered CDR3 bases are TGTGCCAGCAGCCCGGGACAGCGTAGTGCAGAA.

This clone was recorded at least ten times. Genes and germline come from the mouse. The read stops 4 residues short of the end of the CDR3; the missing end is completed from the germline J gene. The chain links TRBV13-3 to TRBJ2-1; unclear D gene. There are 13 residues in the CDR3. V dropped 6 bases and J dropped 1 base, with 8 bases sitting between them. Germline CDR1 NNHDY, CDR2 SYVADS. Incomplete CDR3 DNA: TGTGCCAGCATTAACAAAAACTATGCT. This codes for CASINKNYA. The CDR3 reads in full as CASINKNYAEQFF.

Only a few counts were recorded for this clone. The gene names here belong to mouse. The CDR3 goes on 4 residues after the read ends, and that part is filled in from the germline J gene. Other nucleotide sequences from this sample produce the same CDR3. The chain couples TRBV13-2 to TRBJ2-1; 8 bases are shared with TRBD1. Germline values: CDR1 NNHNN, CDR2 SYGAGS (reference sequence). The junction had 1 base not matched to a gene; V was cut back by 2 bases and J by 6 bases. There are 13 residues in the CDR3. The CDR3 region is CASGEGTGAEQFF. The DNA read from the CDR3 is TGTGCCAGCGGTGAGGGGACAGGTGCT.

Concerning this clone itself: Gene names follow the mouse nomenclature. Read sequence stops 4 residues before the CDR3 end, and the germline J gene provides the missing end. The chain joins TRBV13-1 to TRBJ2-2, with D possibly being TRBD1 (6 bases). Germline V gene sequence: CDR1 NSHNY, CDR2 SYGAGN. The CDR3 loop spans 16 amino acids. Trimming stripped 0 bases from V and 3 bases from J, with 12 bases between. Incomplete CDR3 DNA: TGTGCCAGCAGTGATGGAGGGGGTTGGGACACCGGG. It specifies CASSDGGGWDTG. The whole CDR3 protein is CASSDGGGWDTGQLYF.

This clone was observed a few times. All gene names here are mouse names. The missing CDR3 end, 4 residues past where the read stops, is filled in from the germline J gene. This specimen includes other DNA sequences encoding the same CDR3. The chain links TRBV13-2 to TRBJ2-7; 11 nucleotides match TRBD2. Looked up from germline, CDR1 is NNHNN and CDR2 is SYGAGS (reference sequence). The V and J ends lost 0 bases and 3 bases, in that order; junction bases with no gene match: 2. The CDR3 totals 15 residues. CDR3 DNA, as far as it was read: TGTGCCAGCGGTGATGGGGACTGGGGGAGCTAT. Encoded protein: CASGDGDWGSY. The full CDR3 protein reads CASGDGDWGSYEQYF.

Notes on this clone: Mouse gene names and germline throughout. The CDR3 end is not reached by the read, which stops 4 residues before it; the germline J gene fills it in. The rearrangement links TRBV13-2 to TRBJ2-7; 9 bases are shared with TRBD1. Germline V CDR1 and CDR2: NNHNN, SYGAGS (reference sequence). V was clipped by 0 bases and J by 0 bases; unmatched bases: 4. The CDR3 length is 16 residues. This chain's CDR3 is CASGDAGQGSSYEQYF. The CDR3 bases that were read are TGTGCCAGCGGTGATGCGGGACAGGGAAGCTCCTAT.

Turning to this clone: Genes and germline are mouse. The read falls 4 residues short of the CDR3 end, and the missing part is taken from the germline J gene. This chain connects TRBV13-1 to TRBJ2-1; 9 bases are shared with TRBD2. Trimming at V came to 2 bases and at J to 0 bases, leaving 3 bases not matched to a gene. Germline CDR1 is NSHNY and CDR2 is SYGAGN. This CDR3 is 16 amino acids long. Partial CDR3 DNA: TGTGCCAGCAGTGACCAACTGGGGGGTAACTATGCT. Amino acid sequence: CASSDQLGGNYA. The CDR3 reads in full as CASSDQLGGNYAEQFF.

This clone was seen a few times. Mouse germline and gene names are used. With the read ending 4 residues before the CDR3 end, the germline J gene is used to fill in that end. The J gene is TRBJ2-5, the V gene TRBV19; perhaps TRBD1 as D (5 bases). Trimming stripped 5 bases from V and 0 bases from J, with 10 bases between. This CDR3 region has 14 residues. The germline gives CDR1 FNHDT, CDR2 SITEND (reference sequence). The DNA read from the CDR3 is TGTGCCAGCAGCGAGGACAATAACCAAGAC. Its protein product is CASSEDNNQD. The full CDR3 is CASSEDNNQDTQYF.

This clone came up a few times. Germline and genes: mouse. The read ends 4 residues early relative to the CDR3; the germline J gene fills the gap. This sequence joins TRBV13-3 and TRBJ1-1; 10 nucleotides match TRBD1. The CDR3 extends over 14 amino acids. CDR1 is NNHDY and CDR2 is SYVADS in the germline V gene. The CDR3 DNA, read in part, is TGTGCCAGCAGTTGGGACAGGGGAAACGCA. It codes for CASSWDRGNA. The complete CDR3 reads CASSWDRGNAEVFF.

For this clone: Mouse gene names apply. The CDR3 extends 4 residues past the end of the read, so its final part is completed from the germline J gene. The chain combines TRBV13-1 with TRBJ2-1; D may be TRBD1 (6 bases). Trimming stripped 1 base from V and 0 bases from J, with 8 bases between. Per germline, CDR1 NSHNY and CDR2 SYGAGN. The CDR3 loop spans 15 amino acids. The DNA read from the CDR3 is TGTGCCAGCAGTGATCGGACAGATAACTATGCT. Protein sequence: CASSDRTDNYA. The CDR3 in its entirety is CASSDRTDNYAEQFF.

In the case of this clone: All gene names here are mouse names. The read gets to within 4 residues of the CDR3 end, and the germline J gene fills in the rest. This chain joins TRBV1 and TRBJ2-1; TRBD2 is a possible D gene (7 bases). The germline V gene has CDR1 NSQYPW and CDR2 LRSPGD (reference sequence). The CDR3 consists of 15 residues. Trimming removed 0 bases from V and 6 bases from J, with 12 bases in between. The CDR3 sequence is CTCSADWGAIAEQFF. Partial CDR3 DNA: TGCACCTGCAGTGCAGATTGGGGGGCGATTGCT.

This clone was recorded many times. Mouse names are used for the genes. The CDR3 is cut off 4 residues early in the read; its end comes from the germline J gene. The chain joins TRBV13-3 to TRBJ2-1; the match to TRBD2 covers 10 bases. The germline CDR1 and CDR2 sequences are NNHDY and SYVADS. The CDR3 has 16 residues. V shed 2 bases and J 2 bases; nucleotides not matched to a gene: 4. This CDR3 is CASSERLGGDYAEQFF. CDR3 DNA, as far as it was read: TGTGCCAGCAGTGAAAGACTGGGGGGCGACTATGCT.